The text below deals with one T cell receptor beta chain. The data were taken from a study of OX40 agonist ivuxolimab in advanced cancers. Study overall: Patient treatment consisted of intravenous ivuxolimab administration every 2 weeks at 0.01 to 10 mg/kg. The group had a mean age of roughly 56 years, ranged from roughly 23 to 79, and was 75% to 85% male.

Germline values: CDR1 SNHLY, CDR2 FYNNEI. This CDR3 region has 13 residues. With 4 bases removed from V and 7 bases from J, the gap between germline ends came to 13 bases. Autoimmune disease history or systemic immunosuppression was exclusionary. The assay was immunoSEQ multiplex PCR, and TCRdb's table has in-frame clones only and misses some. This sample has fewer than 40,000 clones; about 80% occur once, and the top ten carry approximately 24%. This rearrangement joins TRBV2 to TRBJ2-5; possible D gene TRBD2, 5 bases. This TCR came from an adult with an advanced solid tumor such as melanoma, head and neck, liver or kidney cancer. Specimen: CD4+ or CD8+ T cells sorted from blood, collected in a trial of the OX40 agonist ivuxolimab. The CDR3 protein is CASSGTVGGTQYF. The CDR3 nucleotides read TGTGCCAGCAGTGGGACTGTAGGCGGGACCCAGTACTTC.